The present TCR beta chain was sequenced within a study of blood T cell repertoires in COVID-19. The CDR3 has 15 residues. Germline CDR1 MDHEN, CDR2 SYDVKM. V lost 3 bases to trimming and J lost 0 bases, with 9 bases between them. Sequencing used immunoSEQ multiplex PCR; TCRdb keeps in-frame clones, though not all of them. The table lists 70,000 or so clones, more than 70% of them singletons. This clonotype was obtained from a human donor in a cohort sampled during active COVID-19. This chain uses TRBV28 with TRBJ1-5; the D is unclear. The sample taken for sequencing was peripheral blood. This chain's CDR3 is CASSFEGYSNQPQHF. In nucleotides, the CDR3 is TGTGCCAGCAGTTTTGAGGGTTATAGCAATCAGCCCCAGCATTTT. The full variable domain, with the rest looked up from reference TRBV28 and TRBJ1-5, is DVKVTQSSRYLVKRTGEKVFLECVQDMDHENMFWYRQDPGLGLRLIYFSYDVKMKEKGDIPEGYSVSREKKERFSLILESASTNQTSMYLCASSFEGYSNQPQHFGDGTRLSIL.